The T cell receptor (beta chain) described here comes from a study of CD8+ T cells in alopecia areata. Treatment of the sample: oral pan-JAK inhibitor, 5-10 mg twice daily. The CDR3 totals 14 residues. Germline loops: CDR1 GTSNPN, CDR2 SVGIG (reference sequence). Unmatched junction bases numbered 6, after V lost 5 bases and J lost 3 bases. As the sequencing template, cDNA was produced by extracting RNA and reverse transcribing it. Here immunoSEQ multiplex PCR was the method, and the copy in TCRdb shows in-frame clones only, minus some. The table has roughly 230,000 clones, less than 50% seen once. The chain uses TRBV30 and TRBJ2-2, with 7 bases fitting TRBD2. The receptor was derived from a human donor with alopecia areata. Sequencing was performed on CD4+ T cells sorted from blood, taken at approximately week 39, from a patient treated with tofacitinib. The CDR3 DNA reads TGTGCCTGGGGGTCCCGGGGGGACACCGGGGAGCTGTTTTTT. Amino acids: CAWGSRGDTGELFF.